Following are 21 T cell receptor beta chains from one sample sequenced in a study of blood T cell repertoires in COVID-19. Measured with immunoSEQ multiplex PCR; TCRdb has only the in-frame clones, and not every one. The profile covers 25,000 to 35,000 clones, with around 90% appearing a single time and around 5% taken by the ten largest. Sequences were obtained from peripheral blood. These receptors came from a human donor in a cohort sampled during active COVID-19.

V and J are TRBV9 and TRBJ2-1; maybe TRBD2 (5 bases). The V gene's germline CDR1 is SGDLS and CDR2 YYNGEE. The CDR3 contains 15 residues. Deletions cut 2 bases from V and 0 bases from J, with 9 bases between. The CDR3 here is CASSVPGSSYNEQFF. Written as DNA, the CDR3 is TGTGCCAGCAGCGTCCCGGGGTCCTCCTACAATGAGCAGTTCTTC.

V usage is TRBV11-2 and J usage is TRBJ2-5, with 10 bases aligning to TRBD2. Germline CDR1 and CDR2: SGHAT and FQNNGV. This CDR3 has 15 residues. The V gene end was trimmed by 4 bases and the J gene end by 5 bases; junction bases not matched to a gene: 7. The CDR3 sequence is CASSSASGGRETQYF. Here the CDR3 DNA reads TGTGCCAGCAGCTCCGCTAGCGGGGGAAGGGAGACCCAGTACTTC.

J is TRBJ2-3 and V is TRBV4-2; the match to TRBD1 covers 7 bases. Germline CDR1 is LGHNA and CDR2 is YNFKEQ. This CDR3 spans 16 amino acids. V lost 0 bases and J lost 0; bases outside the gene matches: 3. Here the CDR3 DNA reads TGTGCCAGCAGCCAAGAGGGACAGCTTAGCACAGATACGCAGTATTTT. Translating gives CASSQEGQLSTDTQYF.

The chain carries TRBV14 and TRBJ2-7, with D unresolved. CDR3 length equals 9 residues. CDR1 is SGHDN and CDR2 is FVKESK in the germline V gene. The CDR3 sequence: CASSQAHGV. The CDR3 DNA reads as TGTGCCAGCAGCCAAGCTCACGGGGTC.

The V and J genes are TRBV28 and TRBJ1-5, with D perhaps matching TRBD1 (6 bases). This CDR3 region has 16 residues. Trimming took 5 bases from V and 3 from J, leaving 17 bases between them. Germline lookup yields CDR1 MDHEN and CDR2 SYDVKM. The chain's CDR3 is CASSLPQDRFNQPQHF. CDR3 coding DNA: TGTGCCAGCAGTCTCCCACAAGACAGGTTCAATCAGCCCCAGCATTTT.

In this sample, this clone turned up once. The gene calls are TRBV10-3 and TRBJ2-7; D might be TRBD1 (6 bases). V was cut by 6 bases and J by 2 bases, with 14 bases left in between. The V gene's germline CDR1 is ENHRY and CDR2 SYGVKD. The CDR3 covers 14 residues. The CDR3 protein is CAISPFGQPYEQYV. The DNA of the CDR3 is TGTGCCATCAGCCCATTCGGACAGCCCTACGAGCAGTACGTC.

This chain links TRBV3-1 (or the pseudogene TRBV3-2) with TRBJ1-2; 9 positions agree with TRBD1. The germline V gene encodes CDR1 LGHDT and CDR2 YNNKEL (reference sequence). Unmatched junction bases numbered 15, after V lost 2 bases and J lost 8 bases. There are 17 residues in the CDR3. The CDR3 loop is CASSQLATPQGAGGYTF. DNA for the CDR3: TGTGCCAGCAGCCAACTCGCTACTCCACAGGGGGCAGGGGGCTACACCTTC.

This chain joins TRBV5-3 and TRBJ1-2; 11 bases fit TRBD1. TRBV5-3 is sorted into the ORF group, with uncertain function. CDR3 length equals 13 residues. With 2 bases clipped from V and 8 bases from J, the junction kept 2 bases outside the gene matches. The CDR3 protein is CARSFRTGGGYTF. For the CDR3, the DNA is TGTGCCAGAAGCTTCCGGACAGGGGGCGGCTACACCTTC.

This chain links TRBV5-6 with TRBJ2-7; D is uncertain. The CDR3 length is 16 residues. The germline V and J ends were trimmed by 4 bases and 3 bases, with 20 bases remaining between them. Per the germline V gene, CDR1 is SGHDT and CDR2 is YYEEEE. Here the CDR3 DNA reads TGTGCCAGCAGCCTAAGAACCCGGGTTTCGATCTACGAGCAGTACGTC. Its protein is CASSLRTRVSIYEQYV.

The genes are TRBV24-1 and TRBJ1-2; D unresolved. Germline V CDR1 and CDR2: KGHDR, SFDVKD. Between the trimmed V and J ends, which lost 4 bases and 2 bases, there was a span of 7 bases. This CDR3 spans 13 amino acids. The CDR3 loop reads CATSEGSNYGYTF. In DNA, the CDR3 is TGTGCCACCAGTGAGGGCAGCAACTATGGCTACACCTTC.

This sequence joins TRBV11-2 and TRBJ2-3; 7 bases match TRBD2. Per germline, CDR1 SGHAT and CDR2 FQNNGV. This CDR3 spans 15 amino acids. V was pared by 5 bases and J by 2 bases, with 7 bases of the junction left unmatched. CDR3 DNA sequence: TGTGCCAGCAGCCCATCTAGCGGCTACACAGATACGCAGTATTTT. It yields the protein CASSPSSGYTDTQYF.

The gene calls are TRBV5-1 and TRBJ2-1; 9 bases fit TRBD1. Germline-derived CDR1 and CDR2 are SGHRS and YFSETQ. This CDR3 is 14 amino acids long. J gave up 7 bases and V 4 bases, and 6 bases lay outside the gene matches. The CDR3 DNA follows: TGCGCCAGCAGCCAAAGGACAGGGGAAAATGAGCAGTTCTTC. Residues: CASSQRTGENEQFF.

V gene TRBV7-8 combines with J gene TRBJ2-1; 8 bases are shared with TRBD2. Germline assignment: CDR1 SGHVS and CDR2 FQNEAQ. J lost 7 bases, V lost 9 bases, and 5 bases had no gene match. This CDR3 has 12 residues. The CDR3 here is CASSAGGNEQFF. In nucleotides, the CDR3 is TGTGCCAGTTCGGCGGGGGGAAATGAGCAGTTCTTC. Looking up the rest from reference TRBV7-8 and TRBJ2-1 gives the full variable domain: GAGVSQSPRYKVAKRGQDVALRCDPISGHVSLFWYQQALGQGPEFLTYFQNEAQLDKSGLPSDRFFAERPEGSVSTLKIQRTQQEDSAVYLCASSAGGNEQFFGPGTRLTVL.

The genes are TRBV5-4 and TRBJ1-1; a possible D gene is TRBD1 (5 bases). In germline, CDR1 is SGHNT, CDR2 YYREEE (reference sequence). This CDR3 contains 15 residues. The ends were cut back, 2 bases at V and 1 base at J, with 12 bases in the middle. CDR3 sequence (DNA): TGTGCCAGCAGCTTACAATTCGGGGGGAACACTGAAGCTTTCTTT. Encoded protein: CASSLQFGGNTEAFF. The full variable domain, rest sourced from reference TRBV5-4 and TRBJ1-1, is ETGVTQSPTHLIKTRGQQVTLRCSSQSGHNTVSWYQQALGQGPQFIFQYYREEENGRGNFPPRFSGLQFPNYSSELNVNALELDDSALYLCASSLQFGGNTEAFFGQGTRLTVV.

The chain carries TRBV18 and TRBJ2-5; D perhaps matches TRBD2 (6 bases). The V end was cut by 3 bases, the J end by 1 base, with 18 bases between. The CDR3 runs to 17 residues. The germline CDR1 and CDR2 sequences are KGHSH and LQKENI. CDR3 sequence reads: CASSPLLGAGTQETQYF. The CDR3 nucleotides read TGTGCCAGCTCACCGCTTCTGGGCGCGGGGACCCAAGAGACCCAGTACTTC.

The rearrangement uses TRBV6-5 and TRBJ1-1; a possible D gene is TRBD1 (5 bases). CDR1 MNHEY and CDR2 SVGAGI come from the germline V gene. The CDR3 runs 12 residues. V gave up 9 bases and J gave up 4 bases, with 12 bases separating them. CDR3 sequence reads: CASHQGGTEAFF. CDR3 nucleotides: TGTGCCAGTCATCAGGGAGGCACTGAAGCTTTCTTT.

The rearrangement uses TRBV19 and TRBJ1-2; 8 nucleotides agree with TRBD1. The CDR3 runs 12 residues. Germline V gives CDR1 LNHDA, CDR2 SQIVND (reference sequence). Trimming took 7 bases from V and 5 from J; bases not matched to a gene: 3. CDR3: CASMTGAYGYTF. CDR3 coding DNA: TGTGCCAGTATGACAGGGGCTTATGGCTACACCTTC.

The chain couples TRBV6-5 to TRBJ2-5, with D possibly being TRBD2 (6 bases). The CDR3 extends over 14 amino acids. CDR1 and CDR2 (germline): MNHEY, SVGAGI. The germline V and J ends were trimmed by 5 bases and 5 bases, with 15 bases remaining between them. The CDR3 DNA reads as TGTGCCAGCAGTCCAGGGACTCCCGCGGAGACCCAGTACTTC. Translating it yields CASSPGTPAETQYF.

This CDR3 is CARDKEHNEQFF. CDR3 nucleotide sequence: TGTGCCAGGGACAAAGAACACAATGAGCAGTTCTTC. V is TRBV5-8 and J is TRBJ2-1; maybe TRBD1 (5 bases). The CDR3 has 12 residues. The ends were cut back, 8 bases at V and 5 bases at J, with 11 bases in the middle. CDR1 SGHTS and CDR2 YDEGEE come from the germline V gene.

This clone was recorded once. V is TRBV18 and J is TRBJ1-4; 9 bases are shared with TRBD1. Germline lookup yields CDR1 KGHSH and CDR2 LQKENI. Unmatched junction bases numbered 3, after V lost 5 bases and J lost 5 bases. The CDR3 is 14 amino acids. CDR3 sequence: CASSFDRGNEKLFF. The CDR3 DNA reads TGTGCCAGCTCATTCGACAGGGGGAATGAAAAACTGTTTTTT.

The V call is TRBV11-2, the J call TRBJ1-2; no clear D. The CDR3 is made up of 13 amino acids. Per the germline V gene, CDR1 is SGHAT and CDR2 is FQNNGV. The V end was cut by 4 bases, the J end by 0 bases, with 6 bases between. CDR3 DNA sequence: TGTGCCAGCAGCTCCCGAGCTAACTATGGCTACACCTTC. Protein: CASSSRANYGYTF.